The following is a T cell receptor beta chain sequence with its context. Its antigen remains unidentified. The record originates from a study of vaccination and CD4 T cells after COVID-19. Whole-study context: The convalescents included six males and four females, and among them two were Hispanic while seven were Caucasian.

Described treatment: roughly ten-day PBMC culture with coronavirus spike peptide pools or control peptides (ViraFEST assay). Cultured CD4+ T-cell DNA underwent Oncomine TCR Beta short-read sequencing. TCRdb reprocessed the PCR reads via MiXCR and lists one record per CDR3 protein. The sample contains roughly 11,000 distinct CDR3 sequences, under 75% of which appear only once. The germline V gene encodes CDR1 DFQATT and CDR2 SNEGSKA (reference sequence). V was pared by 7 bases and J by 4 bases, with 16 bases between. The CDR3 runs 13 residues. The chain has TRBV20-1 and TRBJ2-5; D is ambiguous. This TCR came from a human donor who had recovered from COVID-19. The sample taken for sequencing was CD4+ T cells from blood, cultured in vitro. CDR3 bases: TGCAGTGGGAAGAAGGCAGGCCTAGAGACCCAGTACTTC. Translated: CSGKKAGLETQYF.